These T cell receptor beta chains were read from a single sample in a study of blood T cell repertoires in COVID-19. TCRdb keeps only in-frame clones here, not all; method: immunoSEQ multiplex PCR. Seen here are more than 250,000 clones, 90% observed once, and the top ten hold less than 2%. The sample was PBMCs or T cells enriched from blood (not recorded which). The receptors stem from a woman under 30 with acute COVID-19. Each CDR3 is given with its conserved first and last residue. A D gene is named only where the DNA matches it firmly. Clone size is shown for a subset of rows, as once, few, many or a class of expanded clone.

v_gene	d_gene	j_gene	abundance	CDR3aa	CDR3nt
TRBV6-5	TRBD1	TRBJ1-3	.	CASKITGGFGNTIYF	TGTGCCAGCAAGATAACAGGGGGCTTTGGAAACACCATATATTTT
TRBV6-4	TRBD2	TRBJ2-1	.	CASSDSGLAGGGEQFF	TGTGCCAGCAGTGACTCGGGACTAGCGGGAGGGGGTGAGCAGTTCTTC
TRBV11-2	.	TRBJ1-5	.	CASSLGPAGPNQPQHF	TGTGCCAGCAGCTTAGGTCCCGCGGGGCCCAATCAGCCCCAGCATTTT
TRBV28	TRBD1	TRBJ1-2	.	CASRGTGGIYGYTF	TGTGCCAGCAGGGGGACAGGGGGCATCTATGGCTACACCTTC
TRBV6-2/TRBV6-3	TRBD2	TRBJ2-7	.	CASSYSRLAAYEQYF	TGTGCCAGCAGTTACTCGAGACTAGCGGCCTACGAGCAGTACTTC
TRBV21-1	.	TRBJ1-1	.	CASSKGRGITEAFF	TGTGCCAGCAGCAAAGGGCGAGGGATCACTGAAGCTTTCTTT
TRBV7-2	.	TRBJ2-5	.	CASSLGPQETQYF	TGTGCCAGCAGCTTAGGGCCCCAAGAGACCCAGTACTTC
TRBV7-6	TRBD1	TRBJ2-7	.	CASSATGGGEQYF	TGTGCCAGCAGCGCCACAGGGGGCGGCGAGCAGTACTTC
TRBV19	TRBD1	TRBJ2-5	.	CASSVDREETQYF	TGTGCCAGTAGTGTCGACAGGGAAGAGACCCAGTACTTC
TRBV11-1	TRBD1	TRBJ2-1	once	CASSLRQGSYNEQFF	TGTGCCAGCAGCTTACGACAGGGCTCCTACAATGAGCAGTTCTTC
TRBV13	.	TRBJ2-1	.	CASSLFRNEQFF	TGTGCCAGCAGCTTATTCCGCAATGAGCAGTTCTTC